The clone carrying this T cell receptor beta chain has only one observation. Sequence at one end of the junction differs from germline and may be a read error. These data come from a study of blood T cell repertoires in COVID-19. Background on the study: Acute-phase and convalescent COVID-19 samples originated in the United States, Italy and Spain. T cells, B-cell-depleted T cells, or PBMCs provided the cDNA or gDNA that served as material.

Authors' processing steps: Nucleated cell counts were estimated from reference gene primer amplification. The table came from immunoSEQ multiplex PCR; TCRdb's copy has only in-frame clones and leaves some out. V, J and clone size derive from that table, while D and trimming were established from the DNA sequence. In the table there are approximately 190,000 clones, roughly 87% of which are singletons. The germline CDR1 and CDR2 sequences are SGHKS and YYEKEE (reference sequence). CDR3 length equals 14 residues. Sequences were obtained from peripheral blood. The origin of this receptor is a man aged 55 to 70 with active or convalescent COVID-19. The V gene is TRBV5-5, the J gene TRBJ2-7, with a weak D call TRBD1 (5 bases). For the CDR3, the DNA is TGTGCCAGCAACTTGTTGGCAGGGACCTACGAGCAGTACTTC. Its translation: CASNLLAGTYEQYF.